Shown below are 10 T cell receptor beta chains from a single sample sequenced in a study of OX40 agonist ivuxolimab in advanced cancers. This table comes from immunoSEQ multiplex PCR, and its TCRdb copy is limited to in-frame clones, with some not included. The sample has 50,000 to 65,000 clones, around 90% seen once; the top ten hold about 3.5%. Material: CD4+ or CD8+ T cells sorted from blood, obtained in a trial of the OX40 agonist ivuxolimab. Source of these receptors: an adult with an advanced solid tumor such as melanoma, head and neck, liver or kidney cancer.

The chain is built from TRBV4-1 and TRBJ1-4; D remains ambiguous. The CDR3 runs 15 residues. Trimming cost V 0 bases and J 0 bases, with 5 bases left between them. The V gene's germline CDR1 is MGHRA and CDR2 YSYEKL. The CDR3 region has the DNA TGCGCCAGCAGCCAAGACGGGACAACTAATGAAAAACTGTTTTTT. It specifies CASSQDGTTNEKLFF.

The chain carries TRBV19 and TRBJ2-1, with TRBD2 identical over 10 bases. V lost 5 bases and J lost 7; bases outside the gene matches: 8. The CDR3 spans 15 residues. The germline V gene has CDR1 LNHDA and CDR2 SQIVND (reference sequence). The CDR3 loop is CASSALAGEGNEQFF. The CDR3 DNA sequence: TGTGCCAGTAGTGCTCTAGCGGGAGAAGGTAATGAGCAGTTCTTC. Combining the CDR3 with reference TRBV19 and TRBJ2-1 gives the whole variable domain DGGITQSPKYLFRKEGQNVTLSCEQNLNHDAMYWYRQDPGQGLRLIYYSQIVNDFQKGDIAEGYSVSREKKESFPLTVTSAQKNPTAFYLCASSALAGEGNEQFFGPGTRLTVL.

V is TRBV27 and J is TRBJ2-7; TRBD2 agrees at 11 bases. V lost 6 bases and J lost 3; bases outside the gene matches: 7. Per the germline V gene, CDR1 is MNHEY and CDR2 is SMNVEV (reference sequence). This CDR3 is built from 15 residues. The CDR3 protein is CASRKTSGSFYEQYF. The CDR3 DNA follows: TGTGCCAGCAGAAAAACTAGCGGGAGTTTCTACGAGCAGTACTTC.

The V and J genes are TRBV19 and TRBJ1-2; D may be TRBD1 (5 bases). V was pared by 6 bases and J by 8 bases, with 22 bases between. CDR1 and CDR2 from the germline V gene are LNHDA and SQIVND (reference sequence). This CDR3 is 15 amino acids long. CDR3 in DNA: TGTGCCAGTAGCGCCTCCCAAGACAGTGCCGGGGGCTACACCTTC. Its translation: CASSASQDSAGGYTF.

This clone has only one observation. The chain joins TRBV6-5 to TRBJ1-3; the D gene is possibly TRBD1 (5 bases). Germline V CDR1 and CDR2: MNHEY, SVGAGI. The ends were cut back, 2 bases at V and 2 bases at J, with 10 bases in the middle. The CDR3 extends over 15 amino acids. The CDR3 coding sequence is TGTGCCAGCAGTTACCATCAGGGAACTGGAAACACCATATATTTT. Translated, it gives CASSYHQGTGNTIYF.

The rearrangement links TRBV7-9 to TRBJ2-3, with a possible D match to TRBD2 (6 bases). Germline V gene sequence: CDR1 SEHNR, CDR2 FQNEAQ (reference sequence). Trimming stripped 3 bases from V and 0 bases from J, with 7 bases between. This CDR3 has 14 residues. DNA for the CDR3: TGTGCCAGCAGCTTCGGGACTAGCACAGATACGCAGTATTTT. Protein: CASSFGTSTDTQYF.

This chain joins TRBV5-1 and TRBJ2-7, with a weak D call TRBD1 (6 bases). The CDR3 is 15 amino acids. V shed 1 base and J shed 4 bases, with 15 bases lying between them. CDR1 and CDR2 from the germline V gene are SGHRS and YFSETQ. This chain's CDR3 is CASSLSGTTLYEQYF. CDR3 sequence (DNA): TGCGCCAGCAGCTTGAGTGGGACAACCCTATACGAGCAGTACTTC.

The V call is TRBV6-5, the J call TRBJ2-4, with a tentative D call TRBD2 (5 bases). Trimming stripped 8 bases from V and 0 bases from J, with 8 bases between. Germline CDR1 is MNHEY and CDR2 is SVGAGI. The CDR3 spans 13 residues. For the CDR3, the DNA is TGTGCCAGCGGGAGTCTAGCCAAAAACATTCAGTACTTC. Translating gives CASGSLAKNIQYF.

V is TRBV30 and J is TRBJ1-6; D remains ambiguous. The CDR3 covers 12 residues. The germline V gene has CDR1 GTSNPN and CDR2 SVGIG (reference sequence). Trimming removed 4 bases from V and 5 bases from J, with 6 bases in between. CDR3: CAWNINNSPLHF. The DNA for the CDR3 is TGTGCCTGGAATATTAATAATTCACCCCTCCACTTT.

V is TRBV2 and J is TRBJ2-7; 16 bases match TRBD2. Germline loops: CDR1 SNHLY, CDR2 FYNNEI. The CDR3 extends over 16 amino acids. V was pared by 6 bases and J by 5 bases, with 7 bases of the junction left unmatched. This chain's CDR3 is CASRGGTSGRADEQYF. CDR3 DNA sequence: TGTGCCAGCAGGGGGGGGACTAGCGGGAGGGCCGACGAGCAGTACTTC.